This T cell receptor (beta chain) stems from a study of Graves' ophthalmopathy and Graves' hyperthyroidism. The authors amplified TCR beta CDR3 regions from RNA transcripts. Investigators did first-round RT-PCR with HTBI primers, then second-round multiplex PCR. A single record per CDR3 protein comes from TCRdb applying MiXCR to the multiplex PCR reads. Of over 450,000 distinct CDR3 sequences in the sample, roughly an eighth were seen once. The CDR3 loop spans 17 amino acids. The V end was cut by 0 bases, the J end by 7 bases, with 21 bases between. Germline CDR1 is LGHDT and CDR2 is YNNKEL (reference sequence). This clonotype was seen a few times.

This receptor was identified in a woman between 25 and 40 years old with Graves' ophthalmopathy. V gene TRBV3-1 combines with J gene TRBJ1-2; the D gene is possibly TRBD1 (5 bases). What was sequenced was blood. The CDR3 protein is CASSQDNRGRGRVGYTF. The CDR3 DNA is TGTGCCAGCAGCCAAGATAATCGGGGGAGAGGCCGGGTTGGCTACACCTTC.